This TCR beta chain was profiled in a study of shared clonotypes between healthy human individuals. For the study at large: Plates per donor: three CD4 naive, three CD4 memory, two CD8 naive, one CD8 memory.

The V gene lost 1 base and the J gene lost 0 bases, with 7 bases spanning the gap. The germline CDR1 and CDR2 sequences are SGHNT and YENEEA. The CDR3 runs 15 residues. Sequencing was performed with immunoSEQ multiplex PCR; in TCRdb, only in-frame clones are kept and a portion is missing. The sample lists more than 900,000 clones; around 82% were seen once. The V call is TRBV11-3, the J call TRBJ2-1; D call uncertain. This clonotype was sampled from a man aged 18-30 years in good health. Some clones in this sample may be carry-over from other donors' samples. Input material: memory CD4+ T cells from PBMCs. The subset was: CD45RA-negative fraction. The CDR3 protein is CASSLGPSSYNEQFF. The CDR3 bases are TGTGCCAGCAGCTTAGGTCCTAGCTCCTACAATGAGCAGTTCTTC.